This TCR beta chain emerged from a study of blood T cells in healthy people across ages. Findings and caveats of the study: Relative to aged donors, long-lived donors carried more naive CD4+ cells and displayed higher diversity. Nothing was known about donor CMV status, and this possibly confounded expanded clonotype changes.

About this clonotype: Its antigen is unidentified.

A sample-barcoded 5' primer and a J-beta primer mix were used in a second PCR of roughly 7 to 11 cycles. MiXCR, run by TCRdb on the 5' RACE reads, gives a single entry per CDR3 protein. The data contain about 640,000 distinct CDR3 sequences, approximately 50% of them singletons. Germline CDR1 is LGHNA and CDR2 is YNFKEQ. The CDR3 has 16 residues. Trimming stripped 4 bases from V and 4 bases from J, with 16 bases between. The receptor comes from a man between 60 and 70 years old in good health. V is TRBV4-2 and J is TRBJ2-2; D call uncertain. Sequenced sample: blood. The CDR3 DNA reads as TGTGCCAGCAGCCCAACGACTGGGCGTGGCACCGGGGAGCTGTTTTTT. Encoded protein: CASSPTTGRGTGELFF.